What follows describes a single TCR beta chain. Ages ranged from about 18 to 89 years, with residence in about 23 US areas. Cohort allocation depended upon clinical history that participants reported. The data derive from a study of blood T cell repertoires in COVID-19. This CDR3 is 14 amino acids long. Germline V CDR1 and CDR2: MGHDK, SYGVNS. V was shortened by 5 bases and J by 10 bases, with 17 bases between the two germline ends. Libraries were prepared by immunoSEQ multiplex PCR; TCRdb keeps only in-frame clonotypes and omits some of them. The sample includes 210,000 or so clones, 84% of them seen just once.

This TCR derives from a man aged 55 to 69 who had recovered from COVID-19. The rearrangement uses TRBV25-1 and TRBJ1-4; no clear D. The sequenced sample was PBMCs or T cells enriched from blood (not recorded which). The CDR3 sequence: CASSHGEGFGKLFF. The DNA of the CDR3 is TGTGCCAGCAGTCACGGGGAGGGATTCGGAAAACTGTTTTTT.